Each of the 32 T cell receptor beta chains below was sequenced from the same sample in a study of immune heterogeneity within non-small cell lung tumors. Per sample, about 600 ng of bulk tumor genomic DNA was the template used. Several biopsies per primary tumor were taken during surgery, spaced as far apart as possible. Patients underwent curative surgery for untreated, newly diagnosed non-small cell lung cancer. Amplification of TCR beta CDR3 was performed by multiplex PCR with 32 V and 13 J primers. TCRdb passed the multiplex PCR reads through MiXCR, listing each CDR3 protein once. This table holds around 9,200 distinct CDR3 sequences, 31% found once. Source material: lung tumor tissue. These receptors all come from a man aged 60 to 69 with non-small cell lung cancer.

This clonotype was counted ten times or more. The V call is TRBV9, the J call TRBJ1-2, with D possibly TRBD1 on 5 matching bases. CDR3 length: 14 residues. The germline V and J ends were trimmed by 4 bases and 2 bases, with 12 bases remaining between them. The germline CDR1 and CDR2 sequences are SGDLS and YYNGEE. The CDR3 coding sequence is TGTGCCAGCAGCTCTCTGACAGCCAACTATGGCTACACCTTC. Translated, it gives CASSSLTANYGYTF. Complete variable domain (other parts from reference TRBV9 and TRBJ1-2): DSGVTQTPKHLITATGQRVTLRCSPRSGDLSVYWYQQSLDQGLQFLIQYYNGEERAKGNILERFSAQQFPDLHSELNLSSLELGDSALYFCASSSLTANYGYTFGSGTRLTVV.

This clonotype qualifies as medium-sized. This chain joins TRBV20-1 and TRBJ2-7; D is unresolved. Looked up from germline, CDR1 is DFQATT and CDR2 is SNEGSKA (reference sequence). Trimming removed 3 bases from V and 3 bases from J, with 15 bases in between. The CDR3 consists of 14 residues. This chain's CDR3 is CSASQGISIYEQYF. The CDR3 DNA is TGCAGTGCTAGTCAAGGGATCAGTATCTACGAGCAGTACTTC.

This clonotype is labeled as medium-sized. CDR3 nucleotide sequence: TGTGCCAGCAGCGCGGACCTGAACACTGAAGCTTTCTTT. Protein: CASSADLNTEAFF. The chain recombines TRBV7-6 with TRBJ1-1; D remains unclear. The CDR3 has 13 residues. Trimming pared 5 bases from V and 0 bases from J, leaving 7 bases between. Germline CDR1 is SGHVS and CDR2 is FNYEAQ.

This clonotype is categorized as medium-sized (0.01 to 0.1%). CDR3 protein: CASSLWASGTQETQYF. The CDR3 DNA is TGTGCCAGCAGTTTATGGGCTAGCGGAACACAAGAGACCCAGTACTTC. V gene TRBV27 combines with J gene TRBJ2-5, with 7 positions matching TRBD2. J was trimmed by 2 bases and V by 1 base; bases with no gene match: 7. This CDR3 has 16 residues. CDR1 is MNHEY, CDR2 SMNVEV, per germline (reference sequence).

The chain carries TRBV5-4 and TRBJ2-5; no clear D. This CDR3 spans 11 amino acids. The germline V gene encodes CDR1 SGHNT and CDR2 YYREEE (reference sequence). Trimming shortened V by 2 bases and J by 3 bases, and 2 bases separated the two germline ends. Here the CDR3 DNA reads TGTGCCAGCAGCTTAGAAGAGACCCAGTACTTC. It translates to CASSLEETQYF.

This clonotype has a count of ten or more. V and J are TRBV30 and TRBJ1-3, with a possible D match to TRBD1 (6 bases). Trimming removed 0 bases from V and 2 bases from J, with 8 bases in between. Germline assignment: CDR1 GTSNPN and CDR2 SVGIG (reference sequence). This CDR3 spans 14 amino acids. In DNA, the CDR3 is TGTGCCTGGAGTGTAGGGGGGGCTGGAAACACCATATATTTT. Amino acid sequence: CAWSVGGAGNTIYF. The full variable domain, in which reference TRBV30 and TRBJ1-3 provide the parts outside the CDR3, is SQTIHQWPATLVQPVGSPLSLECTVEGTSNPNLYWYRQAAGRGLQLLFYSVGIGQISSEVPQNLSASRPQDRQFILSSKKLLLSDSGFYLCAWSVGGAGNTIYFGEGSWLTVV.

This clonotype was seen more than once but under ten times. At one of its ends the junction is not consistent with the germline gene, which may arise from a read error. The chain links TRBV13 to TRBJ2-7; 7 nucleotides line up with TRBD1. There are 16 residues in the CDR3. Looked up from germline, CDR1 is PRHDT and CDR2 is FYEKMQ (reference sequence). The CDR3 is CASSLTGALDGYEQHF. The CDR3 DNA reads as TGTGCCAGCAGCTTAACAGGGGCCCTCGACGGCTACGAGCAGCACTTC.

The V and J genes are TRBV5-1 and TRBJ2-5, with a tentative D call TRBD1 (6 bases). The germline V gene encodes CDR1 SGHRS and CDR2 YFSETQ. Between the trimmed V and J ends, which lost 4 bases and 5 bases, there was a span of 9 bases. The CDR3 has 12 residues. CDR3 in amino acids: CASSQRGETQYF. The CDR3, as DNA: TGCGCCAGCAGCCAGAGGGGGGAGACCCAGTACTTC.

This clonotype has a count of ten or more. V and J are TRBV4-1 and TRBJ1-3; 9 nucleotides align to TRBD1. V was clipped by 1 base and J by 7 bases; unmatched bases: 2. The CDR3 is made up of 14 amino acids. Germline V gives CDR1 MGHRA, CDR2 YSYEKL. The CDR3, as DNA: TGCGCCAGCAGCCAAGGGGGACAGGGTAACACCATATATTTT. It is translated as CASSQGGQGNTIYF.

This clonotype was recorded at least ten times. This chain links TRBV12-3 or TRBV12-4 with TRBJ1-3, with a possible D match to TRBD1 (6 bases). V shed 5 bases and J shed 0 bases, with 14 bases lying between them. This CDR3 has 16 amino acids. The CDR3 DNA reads TGTGCCAGCAGTCCAACGGGGGGGGCCTCTGGAAACACCATATATTTT. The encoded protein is CASSPTGGASGNTIYF.

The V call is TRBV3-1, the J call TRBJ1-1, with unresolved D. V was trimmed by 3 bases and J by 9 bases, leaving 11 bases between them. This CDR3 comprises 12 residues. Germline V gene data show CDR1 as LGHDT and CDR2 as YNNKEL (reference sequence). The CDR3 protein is CASSQAASKAFF. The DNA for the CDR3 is TGTGCCAGCAGCCAGGCGGCGTCGAAAGCTTTCTTT.

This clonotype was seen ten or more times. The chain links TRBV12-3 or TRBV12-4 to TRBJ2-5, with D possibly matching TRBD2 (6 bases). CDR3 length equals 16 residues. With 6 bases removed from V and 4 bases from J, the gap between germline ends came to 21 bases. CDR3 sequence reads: CASSPLWEEGGETQYF. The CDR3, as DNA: TGTGCCAGCAGCCCTCTCTGGGAGGAGGGCGGAGAGACCCAGTACTTC.

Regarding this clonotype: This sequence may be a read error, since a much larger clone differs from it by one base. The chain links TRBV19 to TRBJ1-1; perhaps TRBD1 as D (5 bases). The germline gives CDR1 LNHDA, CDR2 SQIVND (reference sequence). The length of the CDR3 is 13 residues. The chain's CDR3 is CTSSLGVNTEAFF. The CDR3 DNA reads TGTACCAGTAGCCTAGGGGTGAACACTGAAGCTTTCTTT. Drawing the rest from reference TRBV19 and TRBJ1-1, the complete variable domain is DGGITQSPKYLFRKEGQNVTLSCEQNLNHDAMYWYRQDPGQGLRLIYYSQIVNDFQKGDIAEGYSVSREKKESFPLTVTSAQKNPTAFYLCTSSLGVNTEAFFGQGTRLTVV.

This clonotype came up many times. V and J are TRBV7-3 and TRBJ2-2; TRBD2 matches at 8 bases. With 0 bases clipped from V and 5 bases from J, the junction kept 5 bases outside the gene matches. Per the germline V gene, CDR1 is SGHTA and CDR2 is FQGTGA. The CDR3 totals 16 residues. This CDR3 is CASSLTGTRNTGELFF. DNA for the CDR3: TGTGCCAGCAGCTTAACGGGGACTAGAAATACCGGGGAGCTGTTTTTT. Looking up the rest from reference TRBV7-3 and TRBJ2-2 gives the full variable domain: GAGVSQTPSNKVTEKGKYVELRCDPISGHTALYWYRQSLGQGPEFLIYFQGTGAADDSGLPNDRFFAVRPEGSVSTLKIQRTERGDSAVYLCASSLTGTRNTGELFFGEGSRLTVL.

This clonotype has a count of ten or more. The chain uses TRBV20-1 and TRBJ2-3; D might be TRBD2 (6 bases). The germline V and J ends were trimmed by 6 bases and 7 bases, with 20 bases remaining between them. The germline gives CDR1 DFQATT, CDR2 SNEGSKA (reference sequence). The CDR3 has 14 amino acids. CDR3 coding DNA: TGCAGTGCCGGCCCGGGCGGGATTGGGAATACGCAGTATTTT. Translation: CSAGPGGIGNTQYF.

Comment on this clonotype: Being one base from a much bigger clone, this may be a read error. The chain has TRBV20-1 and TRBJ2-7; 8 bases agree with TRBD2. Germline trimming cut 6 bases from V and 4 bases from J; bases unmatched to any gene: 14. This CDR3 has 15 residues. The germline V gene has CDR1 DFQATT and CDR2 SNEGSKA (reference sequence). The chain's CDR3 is CSAKGPAGERYEQYF. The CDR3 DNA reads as TGCAGTGCCAAGGGACCAGCGGGAGAAAGGTACGAGCAGTACTTC.

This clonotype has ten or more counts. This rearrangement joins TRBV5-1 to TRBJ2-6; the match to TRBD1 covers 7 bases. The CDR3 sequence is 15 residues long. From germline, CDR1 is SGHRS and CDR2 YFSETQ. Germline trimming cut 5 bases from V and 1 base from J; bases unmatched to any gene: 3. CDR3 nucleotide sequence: TGCGCCAGCAGTCTACAGGGGTCTGGGGCCAACGTCCTGACTTTC. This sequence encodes CASSLQGSGANVLTF.

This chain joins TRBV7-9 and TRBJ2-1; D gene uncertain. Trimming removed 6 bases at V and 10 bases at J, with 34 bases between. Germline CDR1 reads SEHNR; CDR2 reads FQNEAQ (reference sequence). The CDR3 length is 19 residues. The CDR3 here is CASRPVRADTLVERREQFF. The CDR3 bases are TGTGCCAGCAGACCAGTTAGGGCCGATACTCTAGTCGAAAGGCGGGAGCAGTTCTTC.

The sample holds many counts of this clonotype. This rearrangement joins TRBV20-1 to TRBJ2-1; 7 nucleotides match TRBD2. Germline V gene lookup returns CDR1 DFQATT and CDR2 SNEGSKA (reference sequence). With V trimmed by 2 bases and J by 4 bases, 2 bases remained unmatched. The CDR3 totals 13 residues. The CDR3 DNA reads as TGCAGTGCTAGAAAACTAGCGTACAATGAGCAGTTCTTC. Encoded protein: CSARKLAYNEQFF.

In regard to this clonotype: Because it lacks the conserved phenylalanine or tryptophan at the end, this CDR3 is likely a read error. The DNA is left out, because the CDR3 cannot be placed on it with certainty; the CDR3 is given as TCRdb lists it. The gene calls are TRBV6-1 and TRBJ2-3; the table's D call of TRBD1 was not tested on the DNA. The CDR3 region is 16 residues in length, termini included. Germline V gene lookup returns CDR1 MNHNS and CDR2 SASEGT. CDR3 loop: CASSEVSWGSEQYFGP.

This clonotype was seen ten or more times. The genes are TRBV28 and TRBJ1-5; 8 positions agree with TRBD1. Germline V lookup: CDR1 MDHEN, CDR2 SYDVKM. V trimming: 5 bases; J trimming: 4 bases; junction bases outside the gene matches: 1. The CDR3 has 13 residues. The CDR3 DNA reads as TGTGCCAGCAGTGACAGGGGAAATCAGCCCCAGCATTTT. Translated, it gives CASSDRGNQPQHF.

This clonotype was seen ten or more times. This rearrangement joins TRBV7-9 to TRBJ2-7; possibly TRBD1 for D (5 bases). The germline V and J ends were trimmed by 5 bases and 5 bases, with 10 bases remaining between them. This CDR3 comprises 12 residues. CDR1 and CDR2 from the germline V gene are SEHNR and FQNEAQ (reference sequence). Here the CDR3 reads CASSLEGDEQYF. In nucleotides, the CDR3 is TGTGCCAGCAGCCTGGAAGGGGACGAGCAGTACTTC.

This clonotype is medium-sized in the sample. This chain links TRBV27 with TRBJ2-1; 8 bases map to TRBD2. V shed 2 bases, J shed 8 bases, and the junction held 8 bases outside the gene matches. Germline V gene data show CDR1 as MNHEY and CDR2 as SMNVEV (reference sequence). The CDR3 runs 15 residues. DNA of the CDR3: TGTGCCAGCAGTTTAGTACTAGCGCGGGGGGATGAGCAGTTCTTC. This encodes CASSLVLARGDEQFF.

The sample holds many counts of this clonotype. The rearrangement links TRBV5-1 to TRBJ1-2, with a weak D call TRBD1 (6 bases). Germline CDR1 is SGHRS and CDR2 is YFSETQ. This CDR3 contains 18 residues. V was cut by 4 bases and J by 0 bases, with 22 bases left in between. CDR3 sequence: CASSTGVGWTEANYGYTF. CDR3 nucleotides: TGCGCCAGCAGCACTGGGGTTGGATGGACAGAGGCTAACTATGGCTACACCTTC.

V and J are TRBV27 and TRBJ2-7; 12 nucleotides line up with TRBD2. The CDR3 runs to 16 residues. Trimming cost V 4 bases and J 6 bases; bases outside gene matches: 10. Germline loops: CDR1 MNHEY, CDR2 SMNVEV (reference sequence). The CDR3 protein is CASSSPSALAGGEQYF. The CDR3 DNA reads TGTGCCAGCAGTTCCCCCAGCGCACTAGCGGGAGGCGAGCAGTACTTC.

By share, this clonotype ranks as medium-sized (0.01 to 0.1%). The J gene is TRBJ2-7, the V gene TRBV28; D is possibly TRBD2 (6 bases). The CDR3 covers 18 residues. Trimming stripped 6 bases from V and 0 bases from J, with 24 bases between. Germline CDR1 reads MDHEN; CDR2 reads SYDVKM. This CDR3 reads CASSLDRDSPNLSYEQYF. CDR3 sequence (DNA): TGTGCCAGCAGCCTAGACCGGGACTCTCCGAACCTCTCCTACGAGCAGTACTTC.

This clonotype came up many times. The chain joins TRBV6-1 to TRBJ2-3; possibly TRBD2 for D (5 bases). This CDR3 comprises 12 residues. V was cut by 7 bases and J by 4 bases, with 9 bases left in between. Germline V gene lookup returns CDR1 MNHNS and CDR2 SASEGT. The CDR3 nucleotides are TGTGCCAGCAAGGACTCTCCAGATACGCAGTATTTT. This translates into CASKDSPDTQYF.

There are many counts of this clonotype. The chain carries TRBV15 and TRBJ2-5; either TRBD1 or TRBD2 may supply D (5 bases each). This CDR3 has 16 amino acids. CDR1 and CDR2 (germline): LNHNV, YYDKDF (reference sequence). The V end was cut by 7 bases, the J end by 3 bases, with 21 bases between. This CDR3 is CATTSHLSGPEETQYF. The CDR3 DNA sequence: TGTGCCACCACTAGTCACCTTTCGGGACCGGAAGAGACCCAGTACTTC.

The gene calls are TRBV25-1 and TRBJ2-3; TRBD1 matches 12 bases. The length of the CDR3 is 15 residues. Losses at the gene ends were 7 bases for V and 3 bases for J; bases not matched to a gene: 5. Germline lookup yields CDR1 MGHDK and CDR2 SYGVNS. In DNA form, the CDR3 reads TGTGCCAGCACTCCGGGACAGGGGGCTACAGATACGCAGTATTTT. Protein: CASTPGQGATDTQYF.

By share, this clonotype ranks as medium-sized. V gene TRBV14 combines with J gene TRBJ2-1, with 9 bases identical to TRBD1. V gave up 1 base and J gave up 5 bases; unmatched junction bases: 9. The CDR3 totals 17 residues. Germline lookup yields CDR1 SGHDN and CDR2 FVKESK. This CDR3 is CASSQVMGTGFDNEQFF. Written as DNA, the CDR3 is TGTGCCAGCAGCCAAGTTATGGGGACAGGGTTTGACAATGAGCAGTTCTTC. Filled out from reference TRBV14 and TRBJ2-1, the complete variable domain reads EAGVTQFPSHSVIEKGQTVTLRCDPISGHDNLYWYRRVMGKEIKFLLHFVKESKQDESGMPNNRFLAERTGGTYSTLKVQPAELEDSGVYFCASSQVMGTGFDNEQFFGPGTRLTVL.

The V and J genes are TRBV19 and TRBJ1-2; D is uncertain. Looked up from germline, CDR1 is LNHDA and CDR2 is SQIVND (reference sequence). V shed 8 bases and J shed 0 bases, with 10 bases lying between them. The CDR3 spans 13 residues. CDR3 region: CASGSGTNYGYTF. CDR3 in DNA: TGTGCCAGTGGGAGCGGGACTAACTATGGCTACACCTTC.

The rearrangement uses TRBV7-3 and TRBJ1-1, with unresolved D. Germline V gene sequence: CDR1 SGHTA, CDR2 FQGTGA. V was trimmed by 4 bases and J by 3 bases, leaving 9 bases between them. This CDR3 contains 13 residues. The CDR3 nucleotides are TGTGCCAGCAGCTGGACGTTGTACACTGAAGCTTTCTTT. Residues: CASSWTLYTEAFF.